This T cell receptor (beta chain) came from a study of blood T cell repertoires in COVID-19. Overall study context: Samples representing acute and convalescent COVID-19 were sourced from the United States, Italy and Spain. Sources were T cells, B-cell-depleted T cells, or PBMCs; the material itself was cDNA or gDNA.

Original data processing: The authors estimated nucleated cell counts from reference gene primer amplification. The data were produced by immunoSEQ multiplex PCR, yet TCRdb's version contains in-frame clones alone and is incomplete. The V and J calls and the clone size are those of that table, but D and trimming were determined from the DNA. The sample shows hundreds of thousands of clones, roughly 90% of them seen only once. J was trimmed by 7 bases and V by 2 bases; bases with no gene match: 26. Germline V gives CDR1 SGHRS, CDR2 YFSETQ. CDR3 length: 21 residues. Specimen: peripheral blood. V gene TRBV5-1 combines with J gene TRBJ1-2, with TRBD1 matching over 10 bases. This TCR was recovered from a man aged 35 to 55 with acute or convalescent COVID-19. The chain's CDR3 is CASSLRYNSLRRGQGSSGYTF. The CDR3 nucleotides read TGCGCCAGCAGCTTAAGGTACAACAGCCTCCGTCGGGGACAGGGGTCGAGTGGCTACACCTTC.